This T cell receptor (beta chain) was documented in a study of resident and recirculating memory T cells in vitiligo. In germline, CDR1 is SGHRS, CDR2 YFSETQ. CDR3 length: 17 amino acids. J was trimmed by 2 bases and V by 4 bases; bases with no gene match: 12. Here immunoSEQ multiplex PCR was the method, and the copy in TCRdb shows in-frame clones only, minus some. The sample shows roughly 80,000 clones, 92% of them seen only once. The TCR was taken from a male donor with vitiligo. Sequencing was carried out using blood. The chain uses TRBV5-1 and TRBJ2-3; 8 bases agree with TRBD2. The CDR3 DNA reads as TGCGCCAGCAGCCTCCTGACGGTAGCGGGACCCACAGATACGCAGTATTTT. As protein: CASSLLTVAGPTDTQYF. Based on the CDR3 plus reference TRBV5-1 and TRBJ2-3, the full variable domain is KAGVTQTPRYLIKTRGQQVTLSCSPISGHRSVSWYQQTPGQGLQFLFEYFSETQRNKGNFPGRFSGRQFSNSRSEMNVSTLELGDSALYLCASSLLTVAGPTDTQYFGPGTRLTVL.